A selection of T cell receptor beta chains follows, all from one sample in a study of T cells after yellow fever vaccination. TCRdb re-derived calls from the 5' RACE reads in MiXCR, one entry per CDR3 protein. The sample gives some 99,000 distinct CDR3 sequences, 4.5% to 6% of which show up once; 35% to 45% is in the top ten. Sequences were derived from CD8+ T cells sorted from PBMCs, sampled 10 days after the yellow fever booster vaccination. Receptors were obtained from a man aged 18 to 30 who received the YFV17D yellow fever vaccine. Each CDR3 is given with its conserved first and last residue. The order of the fields is clone size, J gene, V gene, D gene, CDR3 protein, CDR3 DNA. D genes are given only for firm matches. The size entry is marked missing in some rows and otherwise reads once, few, many or a size class.

few	TRBJ2-2	TRBV7-4	TRBD1	CASSIETGFNGELFF	TGTGCCAGCAGCATCGAGACAGGGTTTAACGGGGAGCTGTTTTTT
many	TRBJ2-3	TRBV7-9	TRBD1	CASLSGTGRTDTQYF	TGTGCCAGCCTCTCCGGGACAGGGAGAACAGATACGCAGTATTTT
many	TRBJ2-4	TRBV24-1	TRBD1	CATSDARDSTIQYF	TGTGCCACCAGTGATGCCCGGGACAGTACCATTCAGTACTTC
few	TRBJ2-3	TRBV9	NA	CASSALPEGAVTQYF	TGTGCCAGCAGCGCCCTACCGGAGGGGGCAGTTACGCAGTATTTT
few	TRBJ2-7	TRBV11-2	TRBD2	CASSELATDYEQYF	TGTGCCAGCAGTGAACTAGCGACCGACTACGAGCAGTACTTC
few	TRBJ2-3	TRBV29-1	TRBD1	CSVGSSGGSTDTQYF	TGCAGCGTTGGATCCTCAGGGGGAAGCACAGATACGCAGTATTTT
many	TRBJ2-6	TRBV19	NA	CASSNTANSGANVLTF	TGTGCCAGTAGTAACACAGCGAACTCTGGGGCCAACGTCCTGACTTTC
many	TRBJ2-5	TRBV5-5	NA	CASSLEGWGAEETQYF	TGTGCCAGCAGCTTGGAAGGATGGGGGGCGGAAGAGACCCAGTACTTC
NA	TRBJ2-5	TRBV4-1	NA	CASSQDRGAGETQYF	TGCGCCAGCAGCCAAGATCGGGGGGCTGGGGAGACCCAGTACTTC
NA	TRBJ1-5	TRBV28	NA	CASNQPQHF	TGTGCCAGTAATCAGCCCCAGCATTTT
few	TRBJ2-3	TRBV23-1	TRBD2	CAKGGGTDTQYF	TGCGCCAAGGGAGGGGGCACAGATACGCAGTATTTT
NA	TRBJ2-1	TRBV5-1	TRBD1	CASTPGQPYNEQFF	TGCGCCAGCACCCCGGGACAGCCCTACAATGAGCAGTTCTTC
NA	TRBJ2-2	TRBV6-6	NA	CASSYLGSGELFF	TGTGCCAGCAGTTACTTGGGGTCCGGGGAGCTGTTTTTT
many	TRBJ2-5	TRBV12-3/TRBV12-4	NA	CASSRRKRETQYF	TGTGCCAGCAGCCGTCGGAAGCGAGAGACCCAGTACTTC
few	TRBJ2-3	TRBV29-1	TRBD1	CSVEGGRGRTDTQYF	TGCAGCGTTGAGGGCGGCAGGGGGCGCACAGATACGCAGTATTTT
NA	TRBJ1-3	TRBV11-2	NA	CASSLDPGTANTIYF	TGTGCCAGCAGCTTAGATCCCGGGACGGCAAACACCATATATTTT
many	TRBJ2-7	TRBV13	TRBD1	CASSLGISGQGYEQYF	TGTGCCAGCAGCTTAGGGATCTCGGGACAGGGCTACGAGCAGTACTTC
few	TRBJ2-3	TRBV6-5	NA	CASSYSVQGTDTQYF	TGTGCCAGCAGTTACTCGGTCCAGGGCACAGATACGCAGTATTTT
NA	TRBJ1-4	TRBV2	NA	CASSAASPKAEKLFF	TGTGCCAGCAGTGCGGCCAGCCCGAAGGCTGAAAAACTGTTTTTT
NA	TRBJ2-7	TRBV19	NA	CASSIRGSSYEQYF	TGTGCCAGTAGTATTCGGGGTAGCTCCTACGAGCAGTACTTC
many	TRBJ1-4	TRBV7-9	TRBD1	CASSPGQGNEKLFF	TGTGCCAGCAGCCCGGGACAGGGCAATGAAAAACTGTTTTTT
NA	TRBJ2-7	TRBV9	NA	CASSVEGGVYEQYF	TGTGCCAGCAGCGTAGAGGGCGGGGTCTACGAGCAGTACTTC